What follows is one T cell receptor (beta chain) and its context. The germline gives CDR1 MDHEN, CDR2 SYDVKM. The J segment lost 5 bases and the V segment lost 10 bases, leaving 11 bases of the junction unmatched. CDR3 length: 14 residues. This entry comes from a study of technical replicates of blood from several donors. Libraries were prepared by immunoSEQ multiplex PCR; TCRdb keeps only in-frame clonotypes and omits some of them. The sample shows 65,000 to 95,000 clones, roughly 93% of them seen only once. The specimen sequenced was T cells isolated from PBMCs. The origin of this receptor is a human donor in good health. The rearrangement uses TRBV28 and TRBJ2-1; 7 nucleotides line up with TRBD2. DNA for the CDR3: TGTGCCACCGTAGAGGCGGGGAGGGACAATGAGCAGTTCTTC. Protein sequence: CATVEAGRDNEQFF.